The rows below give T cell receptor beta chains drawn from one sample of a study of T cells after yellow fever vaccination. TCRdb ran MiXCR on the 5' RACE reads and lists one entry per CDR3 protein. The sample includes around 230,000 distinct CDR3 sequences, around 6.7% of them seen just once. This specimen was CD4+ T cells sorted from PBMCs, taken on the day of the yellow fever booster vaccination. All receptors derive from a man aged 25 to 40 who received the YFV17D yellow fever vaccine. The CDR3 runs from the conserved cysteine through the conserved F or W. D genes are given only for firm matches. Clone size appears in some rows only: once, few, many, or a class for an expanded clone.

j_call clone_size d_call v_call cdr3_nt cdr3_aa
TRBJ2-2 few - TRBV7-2 TGTGCCAGCAGGGGAGAGGGGGCGAACACCGGGGAGCTGTTTTTT CASRGEGANTGELFF
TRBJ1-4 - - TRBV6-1 TGTGCCAGCAGTGAACTACATGAAAAACTGTTTTTT CASSELHEKLFF
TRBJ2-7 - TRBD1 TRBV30 TGTGCCTGGAGTCCACTAGGGGACAGGGCTGTCAACGAGCAGTACTTC CAWSPLGDRAVNEQYF
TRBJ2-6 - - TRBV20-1 TGCAGTGCTAGAGACCCTAGGGGGACTGGGGCCAACGTCCTGACTTTC CSARDPRGTGANVLTF
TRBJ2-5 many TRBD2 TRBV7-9 TGTGCCAGCAGCTTGGCTAGCGGAGAAGAGACCCAGTACTTC CASSLASGEETQYF
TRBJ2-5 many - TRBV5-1 TGCGCCAGCACCGTGGTTAGTGGGGGCCAAGAGACCCAGTACTTC CASTVVSGGQETQYF
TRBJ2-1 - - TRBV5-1 TGCGCCAGCAGCCTCGGGCAGGGCCCCCCAAACAATGAGCAGTTCTTC CASSLGQGPPNNEQFF
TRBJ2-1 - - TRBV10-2 TGCGCCAGTACCGTGGGACCGTCGAGCTACAATGAGCAGTTCTTC CASTVGPSSYNEQFF
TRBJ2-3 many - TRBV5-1 TGCGCCAGCCGGAGAGGGACTGGCACAGATACGCAGTATTTT CASRRGTGTDTQYF
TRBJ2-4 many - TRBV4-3 TGCGCCAGCAGCCAAGACCCGACTAGGCGGGCTGCCATTCAGTACTTC CASSQDPTRRAAIQYF
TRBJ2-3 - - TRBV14 TGTGCCAGCAGCCAACCGGGGATTGGCACAGATACGCAGTATTTT CASSQPGIGTDTQYF
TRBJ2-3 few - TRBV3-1 TGTGCCAGCAGGAAAAACGCGGGGACAGATACGCAGTATTTT CASRKNAGTDTQYF